A single TCR beta chain is shown here with its context. It has no known antigen specificity. No base-level quality is on record; no much larger clone is a single base apart. The germline V gene encodes CDR1 ENHRY and CDR2 SYGVKD. Trimming takes 3 bases off V and 1 base off J; junction bases not matched to a gene: 10. The CDR3 measures 17 amino acids from cysteine to phenylalanine. Only CDR3 DNA is held: 51 bases, read in frame from base 1. The time point label of this sample denotes: about 28 days (+/-7) after the second vaccine dose. AZD1222 recipients given second doses at about 4 weeks or at about 12 weeks were pooled, since spike-specific TCR depth and breadth were not found to differ between the two schedules. Vaccinee samples were obtained from the UK trials COV001 and COV002, which included a single-blind randomized controlled phase 2/3 trial of AZD1222 (ChAdOx1 nCoV-19) in healthy adults. For TCRbeta chain sequencing, PBMC samples were collected from trial participants at day 0 and at day 28 after the second dose.

This specimen belongs to a study of T cell responses to AZD1222 COVID-19 vaccine (dated by TCRdb to the early 2020s). With respect to the entire study: A total of 230 to 250 trial participants underwent TCR sequencing, of whom some 210 received two doses of AZD1222 and about 25 received two doses of the MenACWY control vaccine. Trial participants were enrolled by age into subgroups of 18-55, 56-69 and 70-plus years, and about 150, 27 and 61 TCR-sequenced participants, respectively, were included in these subgroups.

The paper as a whole reports these results and caveats: Reportedly, almost half of the unique spike-specific TCRs recognized epitopes lying outside the regions that are mutated in the B.1.351 and B.1.1.7 variants. In the small 56-69-year group, the increase in depth fell short of significance, most likely because of low power. Most participants were white British and females outnumbered males, and the authors suggested that clonal diversity may have been underestimated. Conclusions about previously exposed vaccinees are limited, since just 5 or 6 AZD1222 recipients were seropositive for SARS-CoV-2 at baseline. Vaccine-associated CD4 TCRs spanned the whole spike protein, with dominant responses in regions 160-218 and 743-854. No day 14 peak-response samples were available, so repertoires were characterized only after the peak T cell response. After two AZD1222 doses, spike-specific TCR breadth and depth were significantly higher than at day 0 and than in MenACWY recipients.

The CDR3 regions of human TCRbeta chains were analyzed by immunosequencing. The paper's data handling went like this. Repertoire TCRs were matched against a reference library of SARS-CoV-2-specific TCRs generated with the MIRA antigen-specificity platform. Breadth was defined as the fraction of unique TCRs that were SARS-CoV-2-associated. Depth was defined as the fraction of total T cells that were SARS-CoV-2-associated. Each spike-specific TCR was assigned to its reactive spike region and to a CD4 or CD8 class using the MIRA data. Log10-transformed breadth and depth values were compared by one-way ANOVA with Sidak's multiple comparisons tests. As stored in TCRdb, this immuneACCESS dataset retains in-frame rearrangements with V and J assigned. A fraction of the clones does not appear; measured against another copy, unresolved V genes explain less than half of the discrepancy, and the remainder lacks a known reason. V, J and clone size are taken as reported in that table, and D and trimming were inferred from the DNA itself. This sample gives about 200,000 clones in total; about 93% of them show up just once. The biggest ten clones account for approximately 1% of the sample.

This specimen was peripheral blood, taken 28 days after the second AZD1222 dose. The chain was built from TRBV10-3 and TRBJ1-1, and TRBD1 aligns with 8 junction nucleotides. This clonotype was obtained from an adult who received the AZD1222 COVID-19 vaccine. The CDR3 amino acid sequence is: CAISDNKTGEENTEAFF. The DNA sequence reads TGTGCCATCAGTGATAATAAGACAGGGGAAGAGAACACTGAAGCTTTCTTT.